Sequencing of this TCR beta chain was carried out in a study of cytomegalovirus exposure and HLA in healthy donors. A few counts support this clone. Antigen: not known. CDR1 and CDR2 from the germline V gene are SEHNR and FQNEAQ (reference sequence). CDR3 length: 13 residues. The V segment lost 7 bases and the J segment 4 bases; nucleotides outside the gene matches: 6. Overall study results and limits: In vitro data verified a few CMV-associated chains as specific for CMV antigens. The investigators catalogued 180 or so TCR beta chains as cytomegalovirus-associated.

The table came from immunoSEQ multiplex PCR; TCRdb's copy has only in-frame clones and leaves some out. The table has about 360,000 clones, 80% to 90% seen once. The clonotype originates from a woman between 18 and 29 years old in good health and CMV-seronegative. The J gene is TRBJ2-7, the V gene TRBV7-9; the match to TRBD2 covers 8 bases. Sequencing was carried out using PBMCs. The CDR3 DNA follows: TGTGCCAGCAAGCAGCGGGGGAGTTACGAGCAGTACTTC. Its protein product is CASKQRGSYEQYF.